The entry below gives a single TCR beta chain sequence along with its context. TCR-alpha and TCR-beta chains were sequenced unpaired. Measured with immunoSEQ multiplex PCR; TCRdb has only the in-frame clones, and not every one. The sample has 55,000 to 60,000 clones; around 90% are singletons. These data belong to a study of T cells in tuberculosis. At the level of the study: T cells were selected with CD1B tetramers loaded with glucose monomycolate.

Germline V lookup: CDR1 SGHNT, CDR2 YENEEA. CDR3 length equals 18 residues. V was clipped by 2 bases and J by 0 bases; unmatched bases: 13. After thawing and overnight rest, PBMC were stained with GMM-loaded CD1B tetramer, viability dye and anti-CD3 for sorting. The CD1B tetramers carried C32 glucose monomycolate purified from Rhodococcus equi. Tetramer-sorted PBMC had been CD14 monocyte-depleted before freezing. About 100,000 tetramer-negative cells were sorted from each donor. The sample was CD1b-GMM tetramer-negative cells sorted from PBMCs. This receptor was taken from an adult woman with latent tuberculosis. The V gene is TRBV11-3, the J gene TRBJ2-7; 7 bases line up with TRBD1. For the CDR3, the DNA is TGTGCCAGCAGCTTAAGCGTACTGGGTTGGGACAGCTCCTACGAGCAGTACTTC. Amino acid sequence: CASSLSVLGWDSSYEQYF.